This TCR beta chain was profiled in a study of T cell repertoires in ileal Crohn's disease (dated by TCRdb to the late 2010s). A note on the overall study: Median disease duration was roughly 8.2 years, and around 40% of patients were identified as active smokers at the time of surgery. Surgery was performed for a complication in all patients, with stricturing disease in roughly 60% and penetrating disease in roughly 39%. About half of the patients received postoperative therapy: about a dozen received thiopurines and 15 to 20 received anti-TNF agents. TCR repertoire analysis was performed in a few dozen Crohn's disease patients drawn from a prospective multicentre cohort. Running in parallel with the study was a multicentre cohort set up to find predictors of early endoscopic recurrence following ileocolonic resection. A Rutgeerts score above i0 was used to define endoscopic postoperative recurrence. A total of 171 mucosal samples from approximately 60 patients were sequenced, with samples obtained at several locations on the surgical specimen and at postoperative endoscopy.

Trimmed from V: 5 bases; trimmed from J: 1 base; junction bases lacking a gene match: 9. The CDR3 covers 16 residues, taking in both the cysteine and the phenylalanine. The CDR3 DNA has 48 bases and is translated from base 1. Per the germline V gene (reference sequence), LNHDA is the CDR1 and SQIVND is the CDR2. Findings and caveats that apply to the study as a whole: Compared with CD4 T cells, sorted CD8 T cells contained more high-frequency clones, which suggests that the mucosal expansions were mostly CD8. Mucosal CD4 and CD8 T cells were sorted and sequenced only in a subgroup of patients, the size of which was not stated. Patients who were active smokers at surgery had a significantly higher proportion of clonal expansions than non-smokers (around 24% vs 18%, p=0.02). Endoscopic recurrence was found to be associated with higher high-frequency clone percentages at surgery, and recurrence was observed in all patients with clonality above 26.8% (18/57).

To be eligible, patients had to be adults with ileal or ileocolonic Crohn's disease and an indication for ileocolonic resection. Whole ileal mucosal biopsies were kept frozen at -80 degrees C prior to DNA extraction. A TRizol-based method was used to extract genomic DNA from the frozen whole biopsies, and the DNA was quantified with a NanoDrop 2000 spectrophotometer. For commercial TCRB immunosequencing, approximately 480 nanograms of biopsy DNA were submitted for each sample. Adaptive Biotechnology amplified CDR3 regions from genomic DNA with a two-step multiplex PCR that controlled for amplification bias. In the first PCR, primers covered every V and J gene segment, and in the second PCR, barcodes and Illumina adapters were added. An Illumina instrument was used to sequence the CDR3 libraries. The paper's data handling went like this. The analysis drew on both the pipelines supplied by the vendor and custom analysis of the raw data in R/Bioconductor running R version 3.3.0. Clonality, which ranges from 0 to 1, was calculated as the inverse of the normalised Shannon entropy across all productive clones. High-frequency clones were defined as the repertoire share of the top 100 clones, retaining only clones passing a 95% confidence test. Repertoire diversity was measured with the Simpson index, and overlap between samples was measured with the Morisita-Horn index. Sourced from immuneACCESS, this table was stored by TCRdb with only in-frame sequences that have V and J called. A share of the clones is absent; for the studies checked, an unresolved V gene accounts for under half, and the remainder has no known explanation. V, J and clone size are those of that table, while D and trimming were read from the DNA. The sample table lists approximately 18,000 clones, 75% to 90% of them with a count of one. The ten largest clones capture 10% of the sample.

Concerning this clone: Its antigen remains unidentified. Per-base quality was not reported, and no clone a single base away is much larger than it.

The sequence joins TRBV19 to TRBJ1-1; 8 bases in between match TRBD1. This TCR came from an adult with Crohn's disease. Sequences were obtained from ileal tissue. Here the CDR3 is given as CASSVFRQGRNTEAFF. Read as DNA, the sequence is TGTGCCAGTAGTGTATTCCGACAGGGGAGGAACACTGAAGCTTTCTTT.